This T cell receptor (beta chain) was recovered during a study of blood T cell repertoires in COVID-19. The protocol was immunoSEQ multiplex PCR, while the TCRdb copy is restricted to in-frame clones and leaves out a portion. Here the sample spans some 490,000 clones, approximately 90% being singletons. The CDR3 is made up of 14 amino acids. V gave up 6 bases and J gave up 7 bases; unmatched junction bases: 12. Per germline, CDR1 SNHLY and CDR2 FYNNEI. Adults between roughly 18 and 95 years of age took part from 24 US areas. Source material: PBMCs or T cells enriched from blood (not recorded which). The rearrangement links TRBV2 to TRBJ2-7; 7 bases map to TRBD2. This TCR was sampled from a woman in her fifties or sixties who had recovered from COVID-19. The CDR3 DNA sequence: TGTGCCAGCAGCCGACTAGCTCTCTCGGGGGAGCAGTACTTC. Residues: CASSRLALSGEQYF.